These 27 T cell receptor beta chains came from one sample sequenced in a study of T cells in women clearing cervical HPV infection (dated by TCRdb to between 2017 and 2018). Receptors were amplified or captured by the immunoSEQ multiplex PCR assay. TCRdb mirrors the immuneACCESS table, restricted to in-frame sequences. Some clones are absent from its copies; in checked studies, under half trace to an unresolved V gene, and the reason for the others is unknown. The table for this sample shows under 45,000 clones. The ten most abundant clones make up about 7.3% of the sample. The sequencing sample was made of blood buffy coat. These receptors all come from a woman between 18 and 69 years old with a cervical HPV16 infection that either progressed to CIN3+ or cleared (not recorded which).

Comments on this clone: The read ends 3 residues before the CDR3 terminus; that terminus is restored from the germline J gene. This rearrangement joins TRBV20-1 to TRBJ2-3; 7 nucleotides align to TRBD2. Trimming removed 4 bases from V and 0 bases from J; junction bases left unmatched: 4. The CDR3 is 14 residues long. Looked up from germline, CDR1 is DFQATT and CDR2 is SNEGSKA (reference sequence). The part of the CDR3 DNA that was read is TGCAGTGCTATGAGGACTAGGAGCACAGATACG. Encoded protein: CSAMRTRSTDT. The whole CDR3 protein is CSAMRTRSTDTQYF.

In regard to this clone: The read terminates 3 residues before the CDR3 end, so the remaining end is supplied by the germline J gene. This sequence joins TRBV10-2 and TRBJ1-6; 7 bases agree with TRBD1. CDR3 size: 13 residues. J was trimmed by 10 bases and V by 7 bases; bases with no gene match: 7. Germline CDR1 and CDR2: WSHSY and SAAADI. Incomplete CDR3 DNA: TGCGCCAGCAATCAGGGGGTAAGGTCACCC. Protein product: CASNQGVRSP. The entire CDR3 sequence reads CASNQGVRSPLHF.

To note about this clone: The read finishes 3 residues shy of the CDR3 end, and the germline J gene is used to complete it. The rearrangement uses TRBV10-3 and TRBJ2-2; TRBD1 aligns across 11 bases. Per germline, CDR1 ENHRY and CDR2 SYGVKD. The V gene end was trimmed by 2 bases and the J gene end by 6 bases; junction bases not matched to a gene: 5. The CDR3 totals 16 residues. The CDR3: CAISEIGQGAAGELFF. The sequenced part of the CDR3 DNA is TGTGCCATCAGTGAGATAGGACAGGGGGCCGCCGGGGAG.

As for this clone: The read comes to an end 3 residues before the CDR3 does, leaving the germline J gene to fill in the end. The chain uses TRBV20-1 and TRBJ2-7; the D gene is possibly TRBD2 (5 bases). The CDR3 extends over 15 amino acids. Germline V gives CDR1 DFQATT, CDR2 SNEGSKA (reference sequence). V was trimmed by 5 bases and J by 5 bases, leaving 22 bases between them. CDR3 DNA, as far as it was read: TGCAGTGCTGTAGACTACCGAGGCATAGACCACGAG. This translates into CSAVDYRGIDHE. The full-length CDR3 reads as CSAVDYRGIDHEQYF.

The CDR3 region is CASSEGQAGNTGELFF. The covered CDR3 bases are TGTGCCAGCAGTGAGGGGCAGGCTGGAAACACCGGGGAG. The genes are TRBV2 and TRBJ2-2; TRBD1 might be the D (5 bases). Read data end 3 residues before the CDR3 end; the end is taken from the germline J gene. The CDR3 is 16 amino acids. CDR1 is SNHLY, CDR2 FYNNEI, per germline. V lost 3 bases and J 2 bases, leaving 13 bases between the germline ends. The complete variable domain, with remaining parts taken from reference TRBV2 and TRBJ2-2, reads EPEVTQTPSHQVTQMGQEVILRCVPISNHLYFYWYRQILGQKVEFLVSFYNNEISEKSEIFDDQFSVERPDGSNFTLKIRSTKLEDSAMYFCASSEGQAGNTGELFFGEGSRLTVL.

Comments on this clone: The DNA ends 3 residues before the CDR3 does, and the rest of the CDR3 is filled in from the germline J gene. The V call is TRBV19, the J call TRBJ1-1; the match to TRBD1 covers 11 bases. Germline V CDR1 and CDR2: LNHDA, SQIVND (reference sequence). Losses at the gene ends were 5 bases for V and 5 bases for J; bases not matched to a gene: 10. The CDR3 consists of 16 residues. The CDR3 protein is CASSLRTGGSSTEAFF. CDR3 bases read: TGTGCCAGTAGTCTAAGGACAGGGGGCTCGAGTACTGAA.

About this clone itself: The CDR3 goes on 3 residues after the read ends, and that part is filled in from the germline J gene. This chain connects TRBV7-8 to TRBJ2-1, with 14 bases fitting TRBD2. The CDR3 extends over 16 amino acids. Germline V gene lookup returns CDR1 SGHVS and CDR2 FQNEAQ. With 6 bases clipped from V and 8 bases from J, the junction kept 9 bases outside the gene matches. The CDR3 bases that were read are TGTGCCAGCAGTCCGGGCGGACTAGCGGGAGGCCATGAG. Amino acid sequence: CASSPGGLAGGHE. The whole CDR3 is CASSPGGLAGGHEQFF.

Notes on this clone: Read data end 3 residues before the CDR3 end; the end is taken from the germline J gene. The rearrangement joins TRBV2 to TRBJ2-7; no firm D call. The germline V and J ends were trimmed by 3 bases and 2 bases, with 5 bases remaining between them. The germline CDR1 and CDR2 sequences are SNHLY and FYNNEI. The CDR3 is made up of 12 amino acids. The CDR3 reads CASSDPTYEQYF. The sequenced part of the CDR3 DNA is TGTGCCAGCAGTGACCCCACCTACGAG. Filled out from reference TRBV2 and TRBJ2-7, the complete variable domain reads EPEVTQTPSHQVTQMGQEVILRCVPISNHLYFYWYRQILGQKVEFLVSFYNNEISEKSEIFDDQFSVERPDGSNFTLKIRSTKLEDSAMYFCASSDPTYEQYFGPGTRLTVT.

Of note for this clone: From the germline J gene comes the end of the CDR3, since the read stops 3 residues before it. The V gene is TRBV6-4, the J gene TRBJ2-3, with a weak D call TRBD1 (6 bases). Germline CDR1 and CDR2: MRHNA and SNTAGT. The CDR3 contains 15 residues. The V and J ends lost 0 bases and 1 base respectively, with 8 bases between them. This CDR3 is CASSDSPGGTDTQYF. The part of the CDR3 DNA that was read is TGTGCCAGCAGTGACTCCCCAGGGGGCACAGATACG.

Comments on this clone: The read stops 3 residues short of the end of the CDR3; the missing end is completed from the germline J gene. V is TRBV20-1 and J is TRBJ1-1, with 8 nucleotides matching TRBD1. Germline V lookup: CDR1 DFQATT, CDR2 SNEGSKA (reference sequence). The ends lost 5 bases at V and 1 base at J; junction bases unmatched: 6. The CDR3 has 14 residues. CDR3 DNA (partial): TGCAGTGCTGTGACAGGGGCGAAGAACACTGAA. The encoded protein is CSAVTGAKNTE. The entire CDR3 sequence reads CSAVTGAKNTEAFF.

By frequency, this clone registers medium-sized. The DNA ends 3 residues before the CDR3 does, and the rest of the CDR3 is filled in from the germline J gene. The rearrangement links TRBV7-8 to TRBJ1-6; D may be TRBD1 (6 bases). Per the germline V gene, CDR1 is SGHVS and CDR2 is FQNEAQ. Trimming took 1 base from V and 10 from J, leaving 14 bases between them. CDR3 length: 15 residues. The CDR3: CASSLGAGAGSPLHF. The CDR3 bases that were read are TGTGCCAGCAGCTTAGGGGCAGGGGCGGGCTCACCC.

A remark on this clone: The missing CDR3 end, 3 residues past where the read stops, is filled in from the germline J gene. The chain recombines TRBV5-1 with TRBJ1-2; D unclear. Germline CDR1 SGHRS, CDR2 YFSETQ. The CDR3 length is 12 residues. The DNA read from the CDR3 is TGCGCCAGCAGCTTGGGAGGGTACGGC. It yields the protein CASSLGGYG. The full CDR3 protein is CASSLGGYGYTF. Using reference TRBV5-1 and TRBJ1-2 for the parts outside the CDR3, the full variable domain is KAGVTQTPRYLIKTRGQQVTLSCSPISGHRSVSWYQQTPGQGLQFLFEYFSETQRNKGNFPGRFSGRQFSNSRSEMNVSTLELGDSALYLCASSLGGYGYTFGSGTRLTVV.

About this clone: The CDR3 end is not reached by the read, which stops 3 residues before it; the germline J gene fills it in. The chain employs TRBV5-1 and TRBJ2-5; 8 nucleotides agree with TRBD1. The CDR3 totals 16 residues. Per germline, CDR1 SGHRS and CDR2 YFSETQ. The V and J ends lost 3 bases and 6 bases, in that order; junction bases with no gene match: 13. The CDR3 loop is CASSSPIPDRDKTQYF. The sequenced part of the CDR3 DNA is TGCGCCAGCAGCTCGCCAATCCCGGACAGGGACAAGACC.

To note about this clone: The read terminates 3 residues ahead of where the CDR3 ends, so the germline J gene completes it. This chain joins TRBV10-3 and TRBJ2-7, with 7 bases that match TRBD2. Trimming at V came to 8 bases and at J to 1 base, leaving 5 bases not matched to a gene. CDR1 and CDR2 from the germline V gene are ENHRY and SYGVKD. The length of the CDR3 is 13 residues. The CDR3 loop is CAIGASGSYEQYF. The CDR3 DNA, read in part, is TGTGCCATCGGCGCTAGCGGATCCTACGAG.

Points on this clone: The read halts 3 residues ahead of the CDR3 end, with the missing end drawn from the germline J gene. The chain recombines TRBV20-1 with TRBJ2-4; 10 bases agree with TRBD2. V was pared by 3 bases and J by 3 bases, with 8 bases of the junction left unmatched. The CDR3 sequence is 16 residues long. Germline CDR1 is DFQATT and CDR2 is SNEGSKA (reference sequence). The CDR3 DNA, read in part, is TGCAGTGCTAGCCCGACTAGCGGGTACGGCAAAAACATT. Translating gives CSASPTSGYGKNI. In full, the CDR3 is CSASPTSGYGKNIQYF.

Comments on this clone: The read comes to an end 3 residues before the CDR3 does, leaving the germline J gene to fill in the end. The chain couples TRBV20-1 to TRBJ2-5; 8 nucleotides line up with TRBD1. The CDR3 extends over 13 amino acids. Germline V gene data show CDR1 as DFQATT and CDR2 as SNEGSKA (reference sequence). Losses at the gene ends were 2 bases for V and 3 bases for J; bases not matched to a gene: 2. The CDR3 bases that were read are TGCAGTGCTAGATTGGACAGGGAAGAGACC. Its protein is CSARLDREET. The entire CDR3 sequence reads CSARLDREETQYF.

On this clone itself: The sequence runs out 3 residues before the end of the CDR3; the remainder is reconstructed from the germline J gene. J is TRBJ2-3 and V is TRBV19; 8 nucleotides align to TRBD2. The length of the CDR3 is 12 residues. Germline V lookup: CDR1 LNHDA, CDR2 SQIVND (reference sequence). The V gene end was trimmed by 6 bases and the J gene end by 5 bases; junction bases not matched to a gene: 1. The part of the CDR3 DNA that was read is TGTGCCAGTAGGGCGGGGGGAGATACG. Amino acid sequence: CASRAGGDT. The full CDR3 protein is CASRAGGDTQYF.

The DNA read from the CDR3 is TGTGCCAGCAGTTACTCCTCCGGGACTAGGGGTGTGTGGATAAAAGAGACC. It translates to CASSYSSGTRGVWIKET. The full CDR3 reads CASSYSSGTRGVWIKETQYF. The J gene is TRBJ2-5, the V gene TRBV6-8; 8 nucleotides align to TRBD2. The missing CDR3 end, 3 residues past where the read stops, is filled in from the germline J gene. CDR3 length equals 20 residues. Germline V gene data show CDR1 as MNHGY and CDR2 as SAAAGT. With 0 bases clipped from V and 3 bases from J, the junction kept 18 bases outside the gene matches.

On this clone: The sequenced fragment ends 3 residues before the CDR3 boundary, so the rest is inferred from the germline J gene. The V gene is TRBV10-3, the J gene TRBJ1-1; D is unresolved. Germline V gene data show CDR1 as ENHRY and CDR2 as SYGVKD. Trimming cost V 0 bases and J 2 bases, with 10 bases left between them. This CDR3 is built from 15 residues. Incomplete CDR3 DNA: TGTGCCATCAGTGAGTCGAACAGCCTTAACACTGAA. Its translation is CAISESNSLNTE. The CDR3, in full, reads CAISESNSLNTEAFF.

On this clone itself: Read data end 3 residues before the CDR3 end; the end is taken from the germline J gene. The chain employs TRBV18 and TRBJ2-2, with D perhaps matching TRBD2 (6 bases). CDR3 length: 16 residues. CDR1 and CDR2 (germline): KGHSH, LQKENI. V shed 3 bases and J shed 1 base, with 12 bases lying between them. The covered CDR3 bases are TGTGCCAGCTCACCTCAGGGAGGTCAGAACACCGGGGAG. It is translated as CASSPQGGQNTGE. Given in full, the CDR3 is CASSPQGGQNTGELFF.

The sequenced part of the CDR3 DNA is TGTGCCAGCAGCCACCGGGGGGAGACC. The encoded protein is CASSHRGET. In full, the CDR3 is CASSHRGETQYF. The chain carries TRBV7-6 and TRBJ2-5; possible D gene TRBD2, 6 bases. The observed sequence ends 3 residues before the CDR3 terminus, with the missing tail filled in from the germline J gene. Germline V gives CDR1 SGHVS, CDR2 FNYEAQ. The CDR3 contains 12 residues. V gave up 5 bases and J gave up 5 bases, with 9 bases separating them.

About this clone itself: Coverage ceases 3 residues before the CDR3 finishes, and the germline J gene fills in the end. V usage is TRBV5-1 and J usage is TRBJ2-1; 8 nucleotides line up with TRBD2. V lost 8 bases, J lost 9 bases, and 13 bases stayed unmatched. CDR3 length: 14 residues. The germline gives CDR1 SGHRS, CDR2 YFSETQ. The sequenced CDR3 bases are TGCGCCAGTTCGAGACTAGCGAGCGTTAGTGAG. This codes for CASSRLASVSE. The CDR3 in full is CASSRLASVSEQFF.

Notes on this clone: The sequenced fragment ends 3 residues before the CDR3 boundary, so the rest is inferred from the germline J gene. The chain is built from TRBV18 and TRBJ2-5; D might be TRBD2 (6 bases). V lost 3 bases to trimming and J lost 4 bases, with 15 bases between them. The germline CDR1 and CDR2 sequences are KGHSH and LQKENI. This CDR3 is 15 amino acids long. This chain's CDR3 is CASSPPPGVGETQYF. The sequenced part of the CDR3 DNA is TGTGCCAGCTCACCCCCGCCGGGGGTTGGAGAGACC.

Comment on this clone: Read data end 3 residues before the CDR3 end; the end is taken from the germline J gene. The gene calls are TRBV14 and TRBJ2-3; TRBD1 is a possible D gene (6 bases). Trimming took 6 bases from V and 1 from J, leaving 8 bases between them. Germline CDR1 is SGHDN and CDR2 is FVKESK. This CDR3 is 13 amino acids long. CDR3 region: CASRRQGTDTQYF. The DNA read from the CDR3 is TGTGCCAGCAGAAGACAGGGCACAGATACG.

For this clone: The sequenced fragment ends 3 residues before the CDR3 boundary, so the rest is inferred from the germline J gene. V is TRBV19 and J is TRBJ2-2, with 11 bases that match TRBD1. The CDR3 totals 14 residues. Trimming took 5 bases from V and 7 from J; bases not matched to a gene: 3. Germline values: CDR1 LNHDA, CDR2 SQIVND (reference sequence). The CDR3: CASSGQGAGGELFF. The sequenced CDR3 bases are TGTGCCAGTAGTGGACAGGGGGCGGGCGGGGAG.

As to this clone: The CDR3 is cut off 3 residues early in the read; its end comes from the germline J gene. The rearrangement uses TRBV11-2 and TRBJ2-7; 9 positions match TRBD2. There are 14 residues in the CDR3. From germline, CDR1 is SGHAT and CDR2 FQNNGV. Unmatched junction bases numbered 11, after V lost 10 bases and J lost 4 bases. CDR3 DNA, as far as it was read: TGTGCCACTACCCCGGTAGCGGGAGATTACGAG. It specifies CATTPVAGDYE. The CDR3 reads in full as CATTPVAGDYEQYF.

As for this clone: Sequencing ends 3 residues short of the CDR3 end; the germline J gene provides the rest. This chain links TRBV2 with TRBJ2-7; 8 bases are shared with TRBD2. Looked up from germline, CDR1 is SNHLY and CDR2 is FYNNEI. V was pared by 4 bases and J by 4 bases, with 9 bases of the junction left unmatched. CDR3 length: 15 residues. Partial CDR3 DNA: TGTGCCAGCAGTGCAGGAGCGGGAGTCGAGTACGAG. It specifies CASSAGAGVEYE. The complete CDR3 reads CASSAGAGVEYEQYF. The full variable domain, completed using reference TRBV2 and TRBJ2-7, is EPEVTQTPSHQVTQMGQEVILRCVPISNHLYFYWYRQILGQKVEFLVSFYNNEISEKSEIFDDQFSVERPDGSNFTLKIRSTKLEDSAMYFCASSAGAGVEYEQYFGPGTRLTVT.